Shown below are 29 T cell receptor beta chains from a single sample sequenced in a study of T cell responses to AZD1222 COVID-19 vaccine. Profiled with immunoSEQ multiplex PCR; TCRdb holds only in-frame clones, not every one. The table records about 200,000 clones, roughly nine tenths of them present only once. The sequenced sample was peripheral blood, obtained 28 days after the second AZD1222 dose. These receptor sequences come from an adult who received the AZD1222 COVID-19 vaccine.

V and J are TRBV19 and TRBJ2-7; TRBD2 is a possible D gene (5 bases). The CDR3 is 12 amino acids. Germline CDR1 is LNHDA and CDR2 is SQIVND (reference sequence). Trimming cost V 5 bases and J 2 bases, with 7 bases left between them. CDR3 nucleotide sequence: TGTGCCAGTAGTGACTATACCTACGAGCAGTACTTC. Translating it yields CASSDYTYEQYF.

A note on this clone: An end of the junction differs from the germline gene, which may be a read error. CDR3 coding DNA: TGTGCCAGCAGCCGAGTTTTGACGGGCCCCACGGAAAAACCGTTTTTT. It is translated as CASSRVLTGPTEKPFF. The gene calls are TRBV2 and TRBJ1-4, with D uncertain. Germline V gives CDR1 SNHLY, CDR2 FYNNEI. The CDR3 has 16 amino acids.

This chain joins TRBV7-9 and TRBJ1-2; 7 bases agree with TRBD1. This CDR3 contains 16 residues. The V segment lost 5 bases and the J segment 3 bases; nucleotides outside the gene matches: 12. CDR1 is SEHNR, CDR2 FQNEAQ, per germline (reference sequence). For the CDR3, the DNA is TGTGCCAGCAGCCTCGGTGGGTCGGGACAGCACTATGGCTACACCTTC. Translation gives CASSLGGSGQHYGYTF.

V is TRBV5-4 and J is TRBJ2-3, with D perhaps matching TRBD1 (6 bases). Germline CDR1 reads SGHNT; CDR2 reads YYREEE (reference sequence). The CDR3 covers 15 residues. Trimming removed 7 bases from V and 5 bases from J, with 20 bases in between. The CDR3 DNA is TGTGCCAGCGAAAGATACCGGGACAACCTAGATACGCAGTATTTT. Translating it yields CASERYRDNLDTQYF.

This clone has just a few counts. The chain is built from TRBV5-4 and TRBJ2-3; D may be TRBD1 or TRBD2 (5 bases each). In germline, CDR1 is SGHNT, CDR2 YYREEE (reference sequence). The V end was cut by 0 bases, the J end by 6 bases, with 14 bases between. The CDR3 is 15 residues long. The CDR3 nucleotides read TGTGCCAGCAGCTTGGGCCTAGGGGACGGGGATACGCAGTATTTT. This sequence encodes CASSLGLGDGDTQYF.

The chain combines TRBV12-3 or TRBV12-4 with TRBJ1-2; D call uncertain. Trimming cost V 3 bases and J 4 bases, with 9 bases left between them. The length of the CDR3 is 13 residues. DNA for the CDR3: TGTGCCAGCAGTTTTTCGGGCCCCTATGGCTACACCTTC. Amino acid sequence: CASSFSGPYGYTF.

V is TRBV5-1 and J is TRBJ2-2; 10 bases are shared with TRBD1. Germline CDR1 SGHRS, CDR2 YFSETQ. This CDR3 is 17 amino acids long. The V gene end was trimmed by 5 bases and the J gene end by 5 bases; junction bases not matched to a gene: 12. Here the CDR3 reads CASSRSDRGPLTGELFF. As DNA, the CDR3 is TGCGCCAGCAGTCGGAGCGACAGGGGGCCATTAACCGGGGAGCTGTTTTTT.

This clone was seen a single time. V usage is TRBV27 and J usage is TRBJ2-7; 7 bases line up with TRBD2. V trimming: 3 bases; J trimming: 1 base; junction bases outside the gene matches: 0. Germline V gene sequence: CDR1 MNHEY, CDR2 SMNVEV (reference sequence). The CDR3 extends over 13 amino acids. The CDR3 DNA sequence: TGTGCCAGCAGTTTGCGGGAGTCCTACGAGCAGTACTTC. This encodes CASSLRESYEQYF.

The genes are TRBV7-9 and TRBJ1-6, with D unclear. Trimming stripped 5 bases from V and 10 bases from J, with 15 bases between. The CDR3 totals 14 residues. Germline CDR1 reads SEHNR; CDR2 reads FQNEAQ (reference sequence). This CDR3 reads CASSTWTLHSPLHF. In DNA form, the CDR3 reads TGTGCCAGCAGCACATGGACTCTCCACTCACCCCTCCACTTT.

CDR3 sequence reads: CASSLGGSGNTIYF. The CDR3 coding sequence is TGTGCCAGCAGCTTGGGGGGTTCTGGAAACACCATATATTTT. The chain has TRBV5-5 and TRBJ1-3; no firm D call. CDR1 is SGHKS and CDR2 is YYEKEE in the germline V gene (reference sequence). This CDR3 is 14 amino acids long. Trimming stripped 0 bases from V and 1 base from J, with 5 bases between.

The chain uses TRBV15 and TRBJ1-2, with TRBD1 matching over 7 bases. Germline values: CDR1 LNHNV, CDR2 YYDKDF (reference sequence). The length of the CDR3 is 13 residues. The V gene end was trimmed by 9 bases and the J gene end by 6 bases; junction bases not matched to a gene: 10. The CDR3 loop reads CATTKDRVHGYTF. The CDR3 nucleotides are TGTGCCACTACCAAAGACAGGGTTCATGGCTACACCTTC.

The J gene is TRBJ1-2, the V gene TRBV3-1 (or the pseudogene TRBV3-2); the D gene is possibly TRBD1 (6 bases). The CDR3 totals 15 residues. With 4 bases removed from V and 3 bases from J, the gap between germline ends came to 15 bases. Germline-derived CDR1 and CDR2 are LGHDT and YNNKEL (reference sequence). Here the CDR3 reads CASSRMGAGYYGYTF. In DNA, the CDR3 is TGTGCCAGCAGCCGAATGGGGGCAGGTTACTATGGCTACACCTTC.

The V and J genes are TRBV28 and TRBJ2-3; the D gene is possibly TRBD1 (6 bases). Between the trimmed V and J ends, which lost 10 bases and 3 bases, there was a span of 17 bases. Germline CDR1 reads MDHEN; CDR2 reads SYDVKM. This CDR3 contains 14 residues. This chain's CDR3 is CATRPTGSTDTQYF. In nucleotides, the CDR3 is TGTGCCACCCGCCCCACAGGGTCGACAGATACGCAGTATTTT.

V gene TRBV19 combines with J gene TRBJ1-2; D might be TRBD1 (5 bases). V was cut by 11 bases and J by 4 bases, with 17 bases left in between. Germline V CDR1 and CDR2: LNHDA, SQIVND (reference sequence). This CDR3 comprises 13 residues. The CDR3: CASALPGGYGYTF. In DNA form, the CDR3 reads TGTGCCTCAGCCCTGCCTGGGGGCTATGGCTACACCTTC.

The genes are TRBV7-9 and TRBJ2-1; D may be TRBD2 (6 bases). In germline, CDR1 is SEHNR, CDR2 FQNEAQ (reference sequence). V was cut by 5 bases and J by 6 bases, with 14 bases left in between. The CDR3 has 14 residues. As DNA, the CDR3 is TGTGCCAGCAGCCTCTCCGGGAGCACCAATGAGCAGTTCTTC. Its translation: CASSLSGSTNEQFF.

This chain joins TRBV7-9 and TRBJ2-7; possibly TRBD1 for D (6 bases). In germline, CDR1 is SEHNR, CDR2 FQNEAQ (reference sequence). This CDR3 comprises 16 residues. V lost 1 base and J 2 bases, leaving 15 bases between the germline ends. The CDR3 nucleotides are TGTGCCAGCAGCTTAGGGGCAGGGGTGAGGCCCTACGAGCAGTACTTC. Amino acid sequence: CASSLGAGVRPYEQYF. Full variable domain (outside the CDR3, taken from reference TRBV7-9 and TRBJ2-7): DTGVSQNPRHKITKRGQNVTFRCDPISEHNRLYWYRQTLGQGPEFLTYFQNEAQLEKSRLLSDRFSAERPKGSFSTLEIQRTEQGDSAMYLCASSLGAGVRPYEQYFGPGTRLTVT.

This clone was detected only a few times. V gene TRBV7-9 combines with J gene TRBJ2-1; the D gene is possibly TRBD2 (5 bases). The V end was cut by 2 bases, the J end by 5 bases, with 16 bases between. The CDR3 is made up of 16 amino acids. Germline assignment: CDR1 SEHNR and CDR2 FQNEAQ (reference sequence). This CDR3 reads CASSLFGVQVDNEQFF. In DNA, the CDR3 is TGTGCCAGCAGCTTATTCGGGGTCCAGGTTGACAATGAGCAGTTCTTC.

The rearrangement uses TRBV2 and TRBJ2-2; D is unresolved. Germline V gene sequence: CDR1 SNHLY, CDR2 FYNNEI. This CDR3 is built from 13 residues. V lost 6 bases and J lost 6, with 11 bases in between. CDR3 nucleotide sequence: TGTGCCAGCAGCACAAGGGTAGCCGGGGAGCTGTTTTTT. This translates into CASSTRVAGELFF.

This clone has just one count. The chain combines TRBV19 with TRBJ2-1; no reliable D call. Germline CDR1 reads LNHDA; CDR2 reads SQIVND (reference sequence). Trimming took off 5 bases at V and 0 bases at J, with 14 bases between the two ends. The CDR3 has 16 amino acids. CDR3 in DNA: TGTGCCAGTAGTCCGCGGACGCCTAGCTCCTACAATGAGCAGTTCTTC. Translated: CASSPRTPSSYNEQFF.

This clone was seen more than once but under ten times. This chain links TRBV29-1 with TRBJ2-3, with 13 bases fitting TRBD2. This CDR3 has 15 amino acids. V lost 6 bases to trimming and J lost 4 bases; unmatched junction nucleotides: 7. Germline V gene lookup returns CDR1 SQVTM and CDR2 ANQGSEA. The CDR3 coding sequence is TGCAGCGTGAGGGGACTAGCGGGAAGCCCAGATACGCAGTATTTT. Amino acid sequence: CSVRGLAGSPDTQYF.

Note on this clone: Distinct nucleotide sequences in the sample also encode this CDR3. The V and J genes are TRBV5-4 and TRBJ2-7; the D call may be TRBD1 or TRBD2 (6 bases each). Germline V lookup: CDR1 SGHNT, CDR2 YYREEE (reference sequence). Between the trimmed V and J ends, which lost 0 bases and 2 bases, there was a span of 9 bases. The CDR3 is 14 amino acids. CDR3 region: CASSLAGGPYEQYF. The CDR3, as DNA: TGTGCCAGCAGCTTGGCCGGGGGCCCCTACGAGCAGTACTTC.

CDR3 protein: CASSGLQETQYF. Here the CDR3 DNA reads TGTGCTAGTTCTGGCCTCCAAGAGACCCAGTACTTC. V is TRBV12-5 and J is TRBJ2-5; D gene unclear. Trimming took 8 bases from V and 1 from J, leaving 8 bases between them. From germline, CDR1 is LGHNT and CDR2 FRNRAP. The CDR3 has 12 amino acids.

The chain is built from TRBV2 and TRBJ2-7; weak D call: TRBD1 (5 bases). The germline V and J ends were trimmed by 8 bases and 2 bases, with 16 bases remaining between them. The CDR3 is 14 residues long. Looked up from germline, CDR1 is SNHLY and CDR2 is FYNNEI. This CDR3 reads CASLDSYPPYEQYF. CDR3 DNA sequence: TGTGCCAGCTTAGACAGTTACCCTCCCTACGAGCAGTACTTC.

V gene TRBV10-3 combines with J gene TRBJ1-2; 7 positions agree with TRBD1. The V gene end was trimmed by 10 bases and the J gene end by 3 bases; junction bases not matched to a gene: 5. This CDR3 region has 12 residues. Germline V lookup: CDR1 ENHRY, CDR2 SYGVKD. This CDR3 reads CATTGTDYGYTF. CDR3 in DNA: TGTGCCACGACAGGGACGGACTATGGCTACACCTTC.

Written as DNA, the CDR3 is TGTGCCACCAGTGAAGCGGGAGGAAGAAATGAGCAGTTCTTC. Encoded protein: CATSEAGGRNEQFF. The chain links TRBV24-1 to TRBJ2-1, with 9 bases lining up with TRBD2. Trimming at V came to 4 bases and at J to 7 bases, leaving 4 bases not matched to a gene. There are 14 residues in the CDR3. Germline lookup yields CDR1 KGHDR and CDR2 SFDVKD.

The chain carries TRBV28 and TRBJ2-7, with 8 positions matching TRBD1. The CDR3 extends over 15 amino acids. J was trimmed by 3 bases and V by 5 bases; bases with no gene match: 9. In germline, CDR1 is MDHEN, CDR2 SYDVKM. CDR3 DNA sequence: TGTGCCAGCAGTCCCTGGACAGGGAATTTCTACGAGCAGTACTTC. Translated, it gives CASSPWTGNFYEQYF.

CDR3 DNA: TGTGCCAGCAGTGGGATAGCGGGAGTAAGGGGCCTGAGGGAGCAGTACTTC. This gives the protein CASSGIAGVRGLREQYF. The V call is TRBV21-1, the J call TRBJ2-7; the table names TRBD2, a call not compared with the DNA. TRBV21-1 is termed a pseudogene. The CDR3 runs 17 residues.

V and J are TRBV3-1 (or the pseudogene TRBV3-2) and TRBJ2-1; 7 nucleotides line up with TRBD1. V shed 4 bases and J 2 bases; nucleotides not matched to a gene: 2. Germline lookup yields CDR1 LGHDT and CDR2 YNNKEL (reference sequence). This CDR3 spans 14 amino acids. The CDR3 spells CASSLQGAYNEQFF. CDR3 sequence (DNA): TGTGCCAGCAGCCTCCAGGGGGCCTACAATGAGCAGTTCTTC.

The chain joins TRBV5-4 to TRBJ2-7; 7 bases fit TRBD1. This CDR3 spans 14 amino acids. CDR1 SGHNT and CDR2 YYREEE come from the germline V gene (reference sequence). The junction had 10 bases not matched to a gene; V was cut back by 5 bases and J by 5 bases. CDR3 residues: CASSYRGTKDEQYF. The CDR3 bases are TGTGCCAGCAGTTACAGGGGTACAAAGGACGAGCAGTACTTC.